This T cell receptor (beta chain) was profiled in a study of T cells in Graves' hyperthyroidism and ophthalmopathy. Study at large: Sampling of peripheral blood happened at initial diagnosis, prior to any treatment. Study results and caveats: Most expanded thyroid clonotypes above 0.001 also appeared in blood. A median about 6.2 months before onset, the model predicted ophthalmopathy.

Amplified regions were TCR beta CDR3 sequences from RNA transcripts. The HTBI primer set served for first-round RT-PCR of the TCR CDR3. TCRdb called the multiplex PCR reads again in MiXCR, with one record for every CDR3 protein. The table lists roughly 550,000 distinct CDR3 sequences, around 16% of them singletons. Many counts were recorded for this clonotype. Its matching antigen is unknown. The source material was blood. This TCR derives from a woman aged 25-40 years with Graves' ophthalmopathy.

In DNA, the CDR3 is TGTGCCTGGAATTCCGGGGCGGGAGGATATGACAATGAGCAGTTCTTC. It codes for CAWNSGAGGYDNEQFF. The chain couples TRBV30 to TRBJ2-1; 8 bases match TRBD2. After removal of 4 bases from V and 5 bases from J, the junction contained 13 bases not matched to a gene. The germline CDR1 and CDR2 sequences are GTSNPN and SVGIG (reference sequence). The length of the CDR3 is 16 residues.